The 30 T cell receptor beta chains below were found in one sample sequenced in a study of shared clonotypes between healthy human individuals. Sequenced by immunoSEQ multiplex PCR; TCRdb stores in-frame clones only, minus some. Seen here are some 2,100,000 clones, under 97% observed once, and the top ten hold about 0.13%. The specimen was naive CD4+ T cells sorted from blood. Sample subset: CD45RA+ positively selected. The receptors come from a man in his late teens or twenties in good health.

The chain uses TRBV15 and TRBJ2-2, with TRBD1 matching 11 bases. The CDR3 contains 15 residues. CDR1 is LNHNV, CDR2 YYDKDF, per germline (reference sequence). V was clipped by 3 bases and J by 7 bases; unmatched bases: 4. CDR3 nucleotides: TGTGCCACCAGCAGCGGACAGGGGGCCGGCGGGGAGCTGTTTTTT. Translating it yields CATSSGQGAGGELFF.

The genes are TRBV5-1 and TRBJ1-4, with a weak D call TRBD1 (6 bases). CDR1 SGHRS and CDR2 YFSETQ come from the germline V gene. CDR3 length: 14 amino acids. Trimming took 0 bases from V and 5 from J, leaving 8 bases between them. CDR3 sequence (DNA): TGCGCCAGCAGCTTGGAAAGGGGGAATGAAAAACTGTTTTTT. It specifies CASSLERGNEKLFF.

This clone showed up just once. V and J are TRBV25-1 and TRBJ2-3, with 9 bases matching TRBD2. Looked up from germline, CDR1 is MGHDK and CDR2 is SYGVNS. V lost 3 bases, J lost 4 bases, and 2 bases stayed unmatched. This CDR3 is built from 14 residues. This chain's CDR3 is CASSDSGSPDTQYF. CDR3 in DNA: TGTGCCAGCAGTGATAGCGGGAGCCCAGATACGCAGTATTTT.

This clone was seen only once. The chain has TRBV21-1 and TRBJ2-6. TRBV21-1 is annotated as a pseudogene. The CDR3 sequence is 14 residues long. In nucleotides, the CDR3 is TGTGCCAGCAGCACCGCCTCTGGGGCCAACGTCCTGACTTTC. Protein: CASSTASGANVLTF.

The chain has TRBV15 and TRBJ1-3; D is possibly TRBD1 (6 bases). V shed 0 bases and J shed 4 bases, with 13 bases lying between them. In germline, CDR1 is LNHNV, CDR2 YYDKDF (reference sequence). This CDR3 comprises 16 residues. CDR3 protein: CATSRDAQGSGNTIYF. For the CDR3, the DNA is TGTGCCACCAGCAGAGATGCCCAGGGGTCCGGAAACACCATATATTTT. The full variable domain, with the rest looked up from reference TRBV15 and TRBJ1-3, is DAMVIQNPRYQVTQFGKPVTLSCSQTLNHNVMYWYQQKSSQAPKLLFHYYDKDFNNEADTPDNFQSRRPNTSFCFLDIRSPGLGDTAMYLCATSRDAQGSGNTIYFGEGSWLTVV.

For the CDR3, the DNA is TGCGCCAGCAAACAGGGGACTATGAACACTGAAGCTTTCTTT. It yields the protein CASKQGTMNTEAFF. The chain couples TRBV5-1 to TRBJ1-1; 7 nucleotides match TRBD1. CDR3 length: 14 amino acids. Per the germline V gene, CDR1 is SGHRS and CDR2 is YFSETQ. V trimming: 6 bases; J trimming: 0 bases; junction bases outside the gene matches: 5.

J is TRBJ2-5 and V is TRBV5-5, with D uncertain. In germline, CDR1 is SGHKS, CDR2 YYEKEE (reference sequence). The CDR3 sequence is 15 residues long. Trimming stripped 1 base from V and 1 base from J, with 11 bases between. This CDR3 reads CASSLRQAGQETQYF. CDR3 DNA: TGTGCCAGCAGCTTGAGGCAGGCTGGCCAAGAGACCCAGTACTTC.

The chain links TRBV28 to TRBJ2-4, with D perhaps TRBD1 (6 bases). V was pared by 5 bases and J by 0 bases, with 14 bases between. Per germline, CDR1 MDHEN and CDR2 SYDVKM. The CDR3 is made up of 16 amino acids. The CDR3 reads CASSRGGQLAKNIQYF. The CDR3 nucleotides read TGTGCCAGCAGTAGAGGGGGACAACTAGCCAAAAACATTCAGTACTTC. The variable domain in full, with the rest retrieved from reference TRBV28 and TRBJ2-4, is DVKVTQSSRYLVKRTGEKVFLECVQDMDHENMFWYRQDPGLGLRLIYFSYDVKMKEKGDIPEGYSVSREKKERFSLILESASTNQTSMYLCASSRGGQLAKNIQYFGAGTRLSVL.

DNA for the CDR3: TGTGCCAGTAGTATAGGTAGCGGACGTTTAGACGAGCAGTACTTC. Translating gives CASSIGSGRLDEQYF. The gene calls are TRBV19 and TRBJ2-7; TRBD2 might be the D (6 bases). This CDR3 has 15 amino acids. The V end lost 1 base, the J end lost 5 bases, and 15 bases lay between the germline ends. CDR1 and CDR2 from the germline V gene are LNHDA and SQIVND (reference sequence).

This chain joins TRBV20-1 and TRBJ1-6, with a possible D match to TRBD1 (5 bases). Looked up from germline, CDR1 is DFQATT and CDR2 is SNEGSKA (reference sequence). The CDR3 runs 11 residues. Between the trimmed V and J ends, which lost 7 bases and 14 bases, there was a span of 15 bases. The CDR3 DNA reads as TGCAGTGTAGGGGACTCTCTCACCCTCCACTTT. Translating gives CSVGDSLTLHF.

This chain links TRBV2 with TRBJ1-5; possible D gene TRBD1, 6 bases. CDR3 length: 14 residues. Trimming cost V 5 bases and J 6 bases, with 14 bases left between them. Germline V gene sequence: CDR1 SNHLY, CDR2 FYNNEI. The CDR3 loop is CASSLTGKFQPQHF. CDR3 nucleotides: TGTGCCAGCAGTCTTACAGGGAAATTTCAGCCCCAGCATTTT.

The V and J genes are TRBV19 and TRBJ1-4; D is perhaps TRBD1 (6 bases). The V and J ends lost 3 bases and 8 bases respectively, with 13 bases between them. The CDR3 consists of 14 residues. Germline lookup yields CDR1 LNHDA and CDR2 SQIVND (reference sequence). CDR3 in DNA: TGTGCCAGTAGTATGTGGGGGCTTGAGGAAAAACTGTTTTTT. Translating gives CASSMWGLEEKLFF.

This clone appeared a single time. The chain joins TRBV11-2 to TRBJ2-3; D not resolved. Trimming stripped 7 bases from V and 2 bases from J, with 16 bases between. Germline assignment: CDR1 SGHAT and CDR2 FQNNGV. The CDR3 is 15 amino acids. Here the CDR3 DNA reads TGTGCCAGCATGCGTAACTCCCGACTCACAGATACGCAGTATTTT. This codes for CASMRNSRLTDTQYF. Filled out from reference TRBV11-2 and TRBJ2-3, the complete variable domain reads EAGVAQSPRYKIIEKRQSVAFWCNPISGHATLYWYQQILGQGPKLLIQFQNNGVVDDSQLPKDRFSAERLKGVDSTLKIQPAKLEDSAVYLCASMRNSRLTDTQYFGPGTRLTVL.

Details on this clone: Other DNA sequences in this specimen translate into the identical CDR3. The chain links TRBV28 to TRBJ2-1; possibly TRBD1 or TRBD2 for D (5 bases each). The CDR3 is 12 amino acids. Trimming pared 4 bases from V and 4 bases from J, leaving 5 bases between. CDR1 is MDHEN, CDR2 SYDVKM, per germline. The CDR3 sequence is CASSWGYNEQFF. For the CDR3, the DNA is TGTGCCAGCAGTTGGGGGTACAATGAGCAGTTCTTC. The complete variable domain, with remaining parts taken from reference TRBV28 and TRBJ2-1, reads DVKVTQSSRYLVKRTGEKVFLECVQDMDHENMFWYRQDPGLGLRLIYFSYDVKMKEKGDIPEGYSVSREKKERFSLILESASTNQTSMYLCASSWGYNEQFFGPGTRLTVL.

V usage is TRBV2 and J usage is TRBJ2-3; a possible D gene is TRBD1 (5 bases). Looked up from germline, CDR1 is SNHLY and CDR2 is FYNNEI. The CDR3 loop spans 17 amino acids. Trimming shortened V by 1 base and J by 1 base, and 15 bases separated the two germline ends. In DNA, the CDR3 is TGTGCCAGCAGTGAAGAGCATGTAGGGGCTGGCACAGATACGCAGTATTTT. Translation: CASSEEHVGAGTDTQYF. Drawing the rest from reference TRBV2 and TRBJ2-3, the complete variable domain is EPEVTQTPSHQVTQMGQEVILRCVPISNHLYFYWYRQILGQKVEFLVSFYNNEISEKSEIFDDQFSVERPDGSNFTLKIRSTKLEDSAMYFCASSEEHVGAGTDTQYFGPGTRLTVL.

The V call is TRBV18, the J call TRBJ1-1; possibly TRBD1 for D (6 bases). V was shortened by 2 bases and J by 3 bases, with 13 bases between the two germline ends. The germline V gene has CDR1 KGHSH and CDR2 LQKENI. The CDR3 loop spans 15 amino acids. The CDR3 reads CASSPSGGGDTEAFF. The CDR3 DNA reads TGTGCCAGCTCACCATCGGGGGGCGGGGACACTGAAGCTTTCTTT.

The chain has TRBV5-1 and TRBJ1-4, with 7 bases matching TRBD1. Germline-derived CDR1 and CDR2 are SGHRS and YFSETQ. Losses at the gene ends were 0 bases for V and 8 bases for J; bases not matched to a gene: 7. This CDR3 comprises 15 residues. CDR3 in DNA: TGCGCCAGCAGCTTGGGAAGACAGGGTGTAGAAAAACTGTTTTTT. This codes for CASSLGRQGVEKLFF.

In nucleotides, the CDR3 is TGTGCCAGCAGCCACGAAGGGGGGCCTAATTCACCCCTCCACTTT. Translation: CASSHEGGPNSPLHF. V is TRBV6-4 and J is TRBJ1-6; D may be TRBD1 (6 bases). Trimming removed 6 bases from V and 6 bases from J, with 15 bases in between. The CDR3 extends over 15 amino acids. From germline, CDR1 is MRHNA and CDR2 SNTAGT.

The rearrangement joins TRBV5-1 to TRBJ2-1; TRBD1 agrees at 9 bases. Germline CDR1 and CDR2: SGHRS and YFSETQ. V gave up 2 bases and J gave up 6 bases; unmatched junction bases: 9. The CDR3 runs 16 residues. The CDR3 region is CASSFDRDRATNEQFF. CDR3 coding DNA: TGCGCCAGCAGCTTCGACCGGGACAGGGCTACCAATGAGCAGTTCTTC.

This rearrangement joins TRBV6-1 to TRBJ1-5; D not certain. V lost 4 bases, J lost 6 bases, and 4 bases lay in between. Germline V lookup: CDR1 MNHNS, CDR2 SASEGT. CDR3 length equals 11 residues. The CDR3 reads CASSVGQPQHF. Here the CDR3 DNA reads TGTGCCAGCAGTGTGGGTCAGCCCCAGCATTTT.

Note on this clone: Other DNA sequences from this sample encode an identical CDR3 as well. This chain joins TRBV6-5 and TRBJ2-5; no clear D gene. V lost 5 bases and J 4 bases, leaving 8 bases between the germline ends. Germline values: CDR1 MNHEY, CDR2 SVGAGI. The CDR3 extends over 12 amino acids. In nucleotides, the CDR3 is TGTGCCAGCAGTCTCTATGGAGAGACCCAGTACTTC. This sequence encodes CASSLYGETQYF.

The chain couples TRBV11-2 to TRBJ2-3; 11 bases align to TRBD2. The trim removed 3 bases at V and 3 bases at J, leaving 8 bases unmatched. This CDR3 spans 17 amino acids. In germline, CDR1 is SGHAT, CDR2 FQNNGV. The CDR3 DNA reads as TGTGCCAGCAGCTTTAGGTTTACTAGCGGGAGTACAGATACGCAGTATTTT. Its protein is CASSFRFTSGSTDTQYF.

V gene TRBV11-2 combines with J gene TRBJ2-2, with 9 bases that match TRBD2. Germline assignment: CDR1 SGHAT and CDR2 FQNNGV. J was trimmed by 0 bases and V by 5 bases; bases with no gene match: 7. This CDR3 is 17 amino acids long. CDR3 sequence: CASSNTRGGPNTGELFF. DNA of the CDR3: TGTGCCAGCAGCAACACGCGGGGGGGCCCGAACACCGGGGAGCTGTTTTTT. The variable domain in full, completed from reference TRBV11-2 and TRBJ2-2, reads EAGVAQSPRYKIIEKRQSVAFWCNPISGHATLYWYQQILGQGPKLLIQFQNNGVVDDSQLPKDRFSAERLKGVDSTLKIQPAKLEDSAVYLCASSNTRGGPNTGELFFGEGSRLTVL.

The gene calls are TRBV5-1 and TRBJ1-1, with 7 nucleotides matching TRBD1. Per germline, CDR1 SGHRS and CDR2 YFSETQ. This CDR3 contains 15 residues. V trimming: 5 bases; J trimming: 3 bases; junction bases outside the gene matches: 10. As DNA, the CDR3 is TGCGCCAGCAGTACAGGGGACTTCCTGGACACTGAAGCTTTCTTT. Residues: CASSTGDFLDTEAFF.

The chain employs TRBV19 and TRBJ2-5, with TRBD2 as a possible D gene (7 bases). Trimming left V 5 bases short and J 2 bases short, with 12 bases between. The CDR3 spans 14 residues. Germline values: CDR1 LNHDA, CDR2 SQIVND (reference sequence). CDR3 sequence: CASSRRGAQETQYF. In DNA, the CDR3 is TGTGCCAGTAGTCGCCGGGGGGCTCAAGAGACCCAGTACTTC. Full variable domain (missing parts from reference TRBV19 and TRBJ2-5): DGGITQSPKYLFRKEGQNVTLSCEQNLNHDAMYWYRQDPGQGLRLIYYSQIVNDFQKGDIAEGYSVSREKKESFPLTVTSAQKNPTAFYLCASSRRGAQETQYFGPGTRLLVL.

The chain carries TRBV29-1 and TRBJ2-7, with unresolved D. This CDR3 is built from 13 residues. Germline V gene data show CDR1 as SQVTM and CDR2 as ANQGSEA. V was cut by 3 bases and J by 7 bases, with 16 bases left in between. This CDR3 is CSVEGSGPGEQYF. DNA of the CDR3: TGCAGCGTTGAGGGGTCTGGTCCGGGTGAGCAGTACTTC.

The V and J genes are TRBV19 and TRBJ2-5, with D unclear. Germline V gives CDR1 LNHDA, CDR2 SQIVND (reference sequence). The V end lost 5 bases, the J end lost 4 bases, and 8 bases lay between the germline ends. The CDR3 loop spans 12 amino acids. CDR3 loop: CASSRAAETQYF. CDR3 sequence (DNA): TGTGCCAGTAGTCGGGCAGCAGAGACCCAGTACTTC.

The genes are TRBV28 and TRBJ1-2; TRBD1 aligns across 10 bases. The ends lost 6 bases at V and 4 bases at J; junction bases unmatched: 11. Germline V gene data show CDR1 as MDHEN and CDR2 as SYDVKM. The CDR3 sequence is 16 residues long. The CDR3 protein is CASRSPGTGDVYGYTF. The CDR3 bases are TGTGCCAGCAGGTCACCCGGGACAGGGGACGTCTATGGCTACACCTTC.

This rearrangement joins TRBV5-6 to TRBJ1-2; 9 nucleotides align to TRBD1. CDR1 is SGHDT, CDR2 YYEEEE, per germline. The CDR3 covers 16 residues. The V segment lost 5 bases and the J segment 7 bases; nucleotides outside the gene matches: 15. DNA of the CDR3: TGTGCCAGCAGGAGGGACCGGGACAGGGTTACTCGTGGCTACACCTTC. Its translation is CASRRDRDRVTRGYTF.

The V gene is TRBV9, the J gene TRBJ2-2, with 8 bases aligning to TRBD2. V shed 2 bases and J 4 bases; nucleotides not matched to a gene: 7. Germline assignment: CDR1 SGDLS and CDR2 YYNGEE. The CDR3 has 16 residues. The CDR3: CASSVYGGAATGELFF. CDR3 in DNA: TGTGCCAGCAGCGTTTACGGGGGGGCCGCCACCGGGGAGCTGTTTTTT.